This entry features one TCR beta chain sequence. The germline gene is not matched at one end of the junction; a read error may be the cause. The entry originates in a study of response to subunit inactivated influenza vaccine. MiXCR was run by TCRdb on the RT-PCR reads, yielding one entry per CDR3 protein. The sample has about 540,000 distinct CDR3 sequences; roughly 23% are singletons. Germline-derived CDR1 and CDR2 are LGHNA and YNFKEQ. The CDR3 consists of 13 residues. The same data also contributed to another study, on T cells expressing NK-cell markers. That source reports: Scientists made TCR beta cDNA using 5'RACE template switching with UMIs. It was from sorted CD3+CD56+NKG2C+, CD3+CD56+NKG2C- and CD3+CD56-NKG2C+ T cells that TCR beta repertoires came. Among the eight sequenced donors, seven tested HCMV-seropositive and one tested seronegative. Similarly, these clonotypes led the CD3+CD56-NKG2C+ fraction as well in a few donors.

This TCR was recovered from a middle-aged man who received an inactivated influenza vaccine. The chain couples TRBV4-2 to TRBJ2-7, with D tentatively TRBD2 (6 bases). Sequencing was performed on CD4+ T cells sorted from PBMCs, taken about 13 days after vaccination. CDR3: CASSQGGFYAQYF. DNA for the CDR3: TGTGCCAGCAGCCAGGGGGGATTTTACGCGCAGTACTTC.